This T cell receptor (beta chain) was observed in a study of T cells expressing NK-cell markers. Study at large: Eight donors were sequenced, of whom seven were HCMV-seropositive, while the remaining one was HCMV-seronegative.

TCRdb reprocessed the 5' RACE reads, keeping one entry per CDR3 protein, no DNA. Here the sample table reports some 150,000 distinct CDR3 sequences. The CDR3 is made up of 17 amino acids. CDR1 is SGDLS, CDR2 YYNGEE, per germline. This receptor was obtained from a woman between 50 and 59 years old in good health. What was sequenced was blood T cells: a sorted CD56 or NKG2C T cell subset, CD4+ or CD8+ T cells, or bulk PBMC T cells (not recorded which). The V call is TRBV9, the J call TRBJ2-3; without DNA, the TCRdb call of TRBD2 cannot be checked. The CDR3 sequence is CASSVGGLAGARGTQYF.